Listed here are 15 T cell receptor beta chains from one sample, sequenced in a study of technical replicates of blood from a handful of donors. TCRdb keeps only in-frame clones here, not all; method: immunoSEQ multiplex PCR. The sample holds approximately 89,000 clones, 85% to 95% seen once. Sequenced sample: T cells isolated from PBMCs. Receptors were obtained from a human donor in good health.

The rearrangement joins TRBV28 to TRBJ2-5; 9 bases align to TRBD1. Germline trimming cut 7 bases from V and 2 bases from J; bases unmatched to any gene: 11. Germline V gene sequence: CDR1 MDHEN, CDR2 SYDVKM. CDR3 length: 16 amino acids. The CDR3 DNA reads as TGTGCCAGCACTCACTCACCGGGACAGGGTCAAGAGACCCAGTACTTC. Translation: CASTHSPGQGQETQYF.

The CDR3 bases are TGTGCCACCAGACAGACCCTAGCGGGGAGATACACAGATACGCAGTATTTT. As protein: CATRQTLAGRYTDTQYF. V gene TRBV15 combines with J gene TRBJ2-3; 9 positions agree with TRBD2. Germline V CDR1 and CDR2: LNHNV, YYDKDF (reference sequence). With V trimmed by 6 bases and J by 2 bases, 12 bases remained unmatched. The CDR3 is made up of 17 amino acids. Using reference TRBV15 and TRBJ2-3 for the parts outside the CDR3, the full variable domain is DAMVIQNPRYQVTQFGKPVTLSCSQTLNHNVMYWYQQKSSQAPKLLFHYYDKDFNNEADTPDNFQSRRPNTSFCFLDIRSPGLGDTAMYLCATRQTLAGRYTDTQYFGPGTRLTVL.

The chain employs TRBV27 and TRBJ2-1; 10 nucleotides agree with TRBD2. The germline V gene has CDR1 MNHEY and CDR2 SMNVEV (reference sequence). The CDR3 runs to 18 residues. The V gene end was trimmed by 3 bases and the J gene end by 3 bases; junction bases not matched to a gene: 11. DNA for the CDR3: TGTGCCAGCAGTTTCTCGGGGCCTAGCGGGGGTTACTACAATGAGCAGTTCTTC. It translates to CASSFSGPSGGYYNEQFF.

The CDR3 DNA reads as TGTGCCAGCAGCATGACGGGGTTCGGCAATCAGCCCCAGCATTTT. Amino acids: CASSMTGFGNQPQHF. The chain carries TRBV7-9 and TRBJ1-5; unclear D gene. V lost 5 bases and J lost 2, with 13 bases in between. CDR3 size: 15 residues. Germline V lookup: CDR1 SEHNR, CDR2 FQNEAQ (reference sequence). The variable domain in full, completed from reference TRBV7-9 and TRBJ1-5, reads DTGVSQNPRHKITKRGQNVTFRCDPISEHNRLYWYRQTLGQGPEFLTYFQNEAQLEKSRLLSDRFSAERPKGSFSTLEIQRTEQGDSAMYLCASSMTGFGNQPQHFGDGTRLSIL.

The gene calls are TRBV9 and TRBJ1-2; D unclear. Deletions cut 3 bases from V and 0 bases from J, with 15 bases between. The germline V gene has CDR1 SGDLS and CDR2 YYNGEE. This CDR3 is built from 16 residues. Written as DNA, the CDR3 is TGTGCCAGCAGCGACATAACCCAGAGGGCTAACTATGGCTACACCTTC. It is translated as CASSDITQRANYGYTF. The entire variable domain, with the rest obtained from reference TRBV9 and TRBJ1-2, is as follows: DSGVTQTPKHLITATGQRVTLRCSPRSGDLSVYWYQQSLDQGLQFLIQYYNGEERAKGNILERFSAQQFPDLHSELNLSSLELGDSALYFCASSDITQRANYGYTFGSGTRLTVV.

The genes are TRBV7-3 and TRBJ2-2; TRBD2 might be the D (6 bases). This CDR3 comprises 18 residues. In germline, CDR1 is SGHTA, CDR2 FQGTGA. Trimming left V 4 bases short and J 7 bases short, with 25 bases between. The CDR3 sequence is CASSYSAGLAGKYGELFF. In DNA form, the CDR3 reads TGTGCCAGCAGCTACTCCGCGGGGTTGGCGGGGAAGTACGGGGAGCTGTTTTTT.

The chain carries TRBV19 and TRBJ1-2; 10 bases fit TRBD1. The J segment lost 5 bases and the V segment lost 8 bases, leaving 11 bases of the junction unmatched. The CDR3 runs to 15 residues. Germline lookup yields CDR1 LNHDA and CDR2 SQIVND (reference sequence). The CDR3 region has the DNA TGTGCCAGTCTCGGACAGGGGGTAAATGGATATGGCTACACCTTC. It codes for CASLGQGVNGYGYTF. The full variable domain, rest sourced from reference TRBV19 and TRBJ1-2, is DGGITQSPKYLFRKEGQNVTLSCEQNLNHDAMYWYRQDPGQGLRLIYYSQIVNDFQKGDIAEGYSVSREKKESFPLTVTSAQKNPTAFYLCASLGQGVNGYGYTFGSGTRLTVV.

This clone was detected once. The V call is TRBV5-1, the J call TRBJ1-4; unclear D gene. Trimming pared 1 base from V and 0 bases from J, leaving 10 bases between. CDR3 size: 16 residues. Germline CDR1 is SGHRS and CDR2 is YFSETQ. The CDR3 region is CASSLLGTATNEKLFF. The CDR3 bases are TGCGCCAGCAGCTTGTTAGGCACAGCAACTAATGAAAAACTGTTTTTT.

This clone was observed a single time. This chain links TRBV6-5 with TRBJ2-7; possibly TRBD2 for D (6 bases). Trimming removed 4 bases at V and 5 bases at J, with 12 bases between. Germline-derived CDR1 and CDR2 are MNHEY and SVGAGI. The CDR3 extends over 13 amino acids. CDR3 residues: CASSSSWTNEQYF. CDR3 in DNA: TGTGCCAGCAGTTCCTCCTGGACTAACGAGCAGTACTTC.

The genes are TRBV7-9 and TRBJ2-2; TRBD1 agrees at 8 bases. The V segment lost 5 bases and the J segment 6 bases; nucleotides outside the gene matches: 11. CDR3 size: 16 residues. Germline values: CDR1 SEHNR, CDR2 FQNEAQ (reference sequence). DNA of the CDR3: TGTGCCAGCAGCCTCGGTCGACAGGGGAAACCCGGGGAGCTGTTTTTT. Translating gives CASSLGRQGKPGELFF.

The rearrangement uses TRBV4-1 and TRBJ2-2; 12 bases align to TRBD2. Unmatched junction bases numbered 7, after V lost 2 bases and J lost 3 bases. This CDR3 is 18 amino acids long. Germline CDR1 is MGHRA and CDR2 is YSYEKL. The CDR3 loop reads CASSQYTSGGSYTGELFF. CDR3 nucleotides: TGCGCCAGCAGCCAATACACTAGCGGGGGGTCATACACCGGGGAGCTGTTTTTT.

This rearrangement joins TRBV28 to TRBJ1-5; a possible D gene is TRBD1 (5 bases). Trimming removed 3 bases from V and 12 bases from J, with 21 bases in between. Germline CDR1 MDHEN, CDR2 SYDVKM. The length of the CDR3 is 15 residues. Here the CDR3 reads CASSLAGRGRLGQHF. The CDR3, as DNA: TGTGCCAGCAGTTTGGCGGGGAGGGGCCGCTTGGGCCAGCATTTT.

The genes are TRBV5-1 and TRBJ2-7; 12 nucleotides line up with TRBD2. V gave up 2 bases and J gave up 0 bases; unmatched junction bases: 9. Germline values: CDR1 SGHRS, CDR2 YFSETQ. The CDR3 runs to 18 residues. The CDR3 protein is CASSFAGLAGGPSYEQYF. CDR3 DNA sequence: TGCGCCAGCAGCTTTGCGGGGCTAGCGGGAGGGCCCTCCTACGAGCAGTACTTC.

The chain joins TRBV7-2 to TRBJ2-5; TRBD2 aligns across 9 bases. This CDR3 comprises 15 residues. CDR1 is SGHTA and CDR2 is FQGNSA in the germline V gene. The V and J ends lost 4 bases and 2 bases, in that order; junction bases with no gene match: 5. The CDR3 loop is CASSSLAGRQETQYF. The CDR3 DNA reads TGTGCCAGCAGCTCTCTAGCGGGAAGGCAAGAGACCCAGTACTTC.

The rearrangement uses TRBV7-3 and TRBJ2-5; D not certain. Trimming took off 4 bases at V and 0 bases at J, with 3 bases between the two ends. Germline V gene data show CDR1 as SGHTA and CDR2 as FQGTGA. The CDR3 sequence is 12 residues long. CDR3 in amino acids: CASSSNQETQYF. CDR3 DNA: TGTGCCAGCAGCTCAAACCAAGAGACCCAGTACTTC.